This T cell receptor (beta chain) derives from a study of cytomegalovirus exposure and HLA in healthy donors. Study-wide findings and caveats: The study designated 164 TCR beta chains cytomegalovirus-associated.

Per germline, CDR1 MNHNS and CDR2 SASEGT. The CDR3 totals 14 residues. The V gene lost 3 bases and the J gene lost 4 bases, with 11 bases spanning the gap. Profiling relied on immunoSEQ multiplex PCR, and the TCRdb table lists in-frame clones only, not all of them. This table holds 65,000 to 80,000 clones, 94% found once. Concerning this clone: The antigen remains unidentified.

The J gene is TRBJ2-3, the V gene TRBV6-1; D is perhaps TRBD1 (6 bases). The material sequenced was PBMCs. This sequence originates from a woman aged 18-29 years in good health and CMV-seronegative. The DNA for the CDR3 is TGTGCCAGCAGTGACGGACAGTCCTCAGATACGCAGTATTTT. This gives the protein CASSDGQSSDTQYF.